This T cell receptor (beta chain) was identified during a study of blood T cells in healthy people across ages. Findings and limits, study-wide: Naive CD4+ cell counts and diversity both ran higher in long-lived than in aged donors. While age rose, TCR beta diversity per million T cells dropped in a roughly linear way.

The second PCR ran about 6 to 12 cycles with a sample-barcoded 5' primer and J-beta primers. Template switching added a 12-random-nucleotide identifier to every cDNA molecule. TCRdb used MiXCR to reprocess the 5' RACE reads, holding one entry per CDR3 protein. The sample holds around 1.1 million distinct CDR3 sequences, roughly two fifths seen once. The CDR3 has 15 residues. The V gene's germline CDR1 is DFQATT and CDR2 SNEGSKA (reference sequence). Concerning this clonotype: Antigen unknown. One junction end does not reproduce the germline sequence, and a read error may be involved.

The receptor's source is a man aged 18 to 35 in good health. Sequencing was performed on blood. The rearrangement links TRBV20-1 to TRBJ2-4, with 8 bases matching TRBD2. The CDR3 DNA sequence: TGCAGTGCTCTCGACGGGGGGGAACCCAAAAACATTCGGTACTTC. It codes for CSALDGGEPKNIRYF.